The clone carrying this TCR beta chain was picked up one time. Its antigen is as yet unknown. Clones were read by immunoSEQ multiplex PCR, and TCRdb kept only the in-frame ones, dropping some. This table has just under 150,000 clones, roughly 84% appearing once. This specimen belongs to a study of T cell responses to AZD1222 COVID-19 vaccine. General study points: Baseline serology detected seropositivity in only a handful of AZD1222 recipients. Donors were largely white British and mainly female; clonal diversity was possibly underestimated.

Pooled in the analysis were second doses at about 4 or about 12 weeks. This TCR was sampled from an adult who received the AZD1222 COVID-19 vaccine. This specimen was peripheral blood, taken 28 days after the second AZD1222 dose.

CDR3 sequence reads: CASSLEGVGWETQYF. Written as DNA, the CDR3 is TGCGCCAGCAGCTTGGAGGGGGTCGGATGGGAGACCCAGTACTTC. The chain uses TRBV5-1 and TRBJ2-5; D might be TRBD1 (6 bases). The V gene's germline CDR1 is SGHRS and CDR2 YFSETQ. V gave up 0 bases and J gave up 5 bases, with 14 bases separating them. The CDR3 has 15 residues.